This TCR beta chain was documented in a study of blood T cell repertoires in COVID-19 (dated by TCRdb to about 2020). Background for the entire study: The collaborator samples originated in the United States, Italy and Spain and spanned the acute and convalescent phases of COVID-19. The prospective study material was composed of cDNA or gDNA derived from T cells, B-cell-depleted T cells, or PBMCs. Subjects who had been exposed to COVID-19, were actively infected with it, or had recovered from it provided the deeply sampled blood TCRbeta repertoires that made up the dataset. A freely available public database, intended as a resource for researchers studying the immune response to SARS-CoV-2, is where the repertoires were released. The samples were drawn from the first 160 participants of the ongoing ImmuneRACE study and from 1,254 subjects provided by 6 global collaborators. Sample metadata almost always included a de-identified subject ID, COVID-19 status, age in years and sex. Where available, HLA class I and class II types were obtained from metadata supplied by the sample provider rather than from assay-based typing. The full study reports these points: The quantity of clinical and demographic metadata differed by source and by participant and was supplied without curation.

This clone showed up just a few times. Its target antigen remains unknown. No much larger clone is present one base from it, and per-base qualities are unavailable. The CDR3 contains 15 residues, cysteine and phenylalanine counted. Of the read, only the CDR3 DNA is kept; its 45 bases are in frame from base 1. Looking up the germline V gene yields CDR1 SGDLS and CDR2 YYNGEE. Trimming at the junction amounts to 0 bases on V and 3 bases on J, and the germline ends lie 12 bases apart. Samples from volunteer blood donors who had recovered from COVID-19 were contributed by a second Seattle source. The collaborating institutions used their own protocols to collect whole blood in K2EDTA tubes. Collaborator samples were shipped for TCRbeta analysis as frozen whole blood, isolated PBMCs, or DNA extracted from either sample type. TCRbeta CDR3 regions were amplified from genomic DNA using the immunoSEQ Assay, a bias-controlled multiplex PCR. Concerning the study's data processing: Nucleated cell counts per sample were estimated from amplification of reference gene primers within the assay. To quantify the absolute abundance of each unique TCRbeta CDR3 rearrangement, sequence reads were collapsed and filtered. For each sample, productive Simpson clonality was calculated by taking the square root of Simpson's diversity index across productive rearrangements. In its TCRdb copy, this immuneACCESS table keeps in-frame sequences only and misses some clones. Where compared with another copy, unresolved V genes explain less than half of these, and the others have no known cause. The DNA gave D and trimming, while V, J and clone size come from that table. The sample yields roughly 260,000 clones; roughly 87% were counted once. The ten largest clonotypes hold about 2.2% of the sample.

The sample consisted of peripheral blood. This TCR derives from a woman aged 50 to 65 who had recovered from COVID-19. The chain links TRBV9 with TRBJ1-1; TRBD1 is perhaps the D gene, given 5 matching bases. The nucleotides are TGTGCCAGCAGCGTAGGGCCTTGGGGGGACACTGAAGCTTTCTTT. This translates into CASSVGPWGDTEAFF.